In this sample, the clone carrying this T cell receptor (beta chain) turned up a few times. The record originates from a study of blood T cell repertoires in COVID-19. Study summary: Both acute and convalescent COVID-19 samples were obtained from the United States, Italy and Spain.

Per the study methods: Nucleated cell number was recorded as an estimate derived from reference gene primer amplification. Clones were sequenced by immunoSEQ multiplex PCR, and TCRdb holds only the in-frame ones, with some missing. From that table come the V and J calls and clone size; the DNA was used to work out D and trimming. In the table there are roughly 60,000 clones, 80% to 90% of which are singletons. The V gene's germline CDR1 is SGHDN and CDR2 FVKESK. The CDR3 has 15 amino acids. Trimming left V 0 bases short and J 0 bases short, with 7 bases between. Input material: peripheral blood. The V call is TRBV14, the J call TRBJ2-3; D gene uncertain. The source of this sequence is a woman in her sixties with acute or convalescent COVID-19. CDR3 coding DNA: TGTGCCAGCAGCCAAGATTCTCGGAGCACAGATACGCAGTATTTT. It codes for CASSQDSRSTDTQYF.